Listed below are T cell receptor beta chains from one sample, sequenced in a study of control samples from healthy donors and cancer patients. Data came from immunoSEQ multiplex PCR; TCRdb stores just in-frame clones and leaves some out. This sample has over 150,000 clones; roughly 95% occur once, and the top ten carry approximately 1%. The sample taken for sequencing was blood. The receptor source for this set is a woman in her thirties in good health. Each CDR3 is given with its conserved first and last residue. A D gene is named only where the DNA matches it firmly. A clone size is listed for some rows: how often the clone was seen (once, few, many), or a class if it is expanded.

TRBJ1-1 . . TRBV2 CASRRGSEAFF TGTGCCAGCAGACGGGGATCTGAAGCTTTCTTT
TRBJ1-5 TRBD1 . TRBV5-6 CASSVTGGEPQHF TGTGCCAGCAGCGTTACAGGGGGTGAGCCCCAGCATTTT
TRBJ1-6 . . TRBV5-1 CASSLVPGPNNSPLHF TGCGCCAGCAGCTTGGTGCCAGGACCTAATAATTCACCCCTCCACTTT
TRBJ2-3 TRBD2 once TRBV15 CATSREIGLGEGDTQYF TGTGCCACCAGCAGAGAGATCGGTTTGGGGGAGGGAGATACGCAGTATTTT
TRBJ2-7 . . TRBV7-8 CASSLEGREQYF TGTGCCAGCAGCTTAGAGGGGCGCGAGCAGTACTTC
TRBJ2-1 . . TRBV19 CASSIWRGNEQFF TGTGCCAGTAGTATATGGCGCGGCAATGAGCAGTTCTTC
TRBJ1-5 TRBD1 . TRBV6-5 CASSPGQGFQPQHF TGTGCCAGCAGTCCGGGACAGGGCTTCCAGCCCCAGCATTTT
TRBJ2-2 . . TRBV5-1 CASSWEGQLNTGELFF TGCGCCAGCAGCTGGGAAGGACAATTGAACACCGGGGAGCTGTTTTTT
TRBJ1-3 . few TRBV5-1 CASSLDKIGGNTIYF TGCGCCAGCAGCTTGGACAAGATCGGTGGAAACACCATATATTTT
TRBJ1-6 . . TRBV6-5 CASSPFMRNSPLHF TGTGCCAGCAGTCCCTTTATGCGGAATTCACCCCTCCACTTT
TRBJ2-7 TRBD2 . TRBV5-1 CASSIGTSGIEQYF TGCGCCAGCAGCATAGGGACTAGCGGGATCGAGCAGTACTTC
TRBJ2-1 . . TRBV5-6 CASSEGTYNEQFF TGTGCCAGCAGCGAAGGGACCTACAATGAGCAGTTCTTC
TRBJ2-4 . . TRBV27 CASTLKLAKNIQYF TGTGCCAGCACCCTAAAACTAGCCAAAAACATTCAGTACTTC
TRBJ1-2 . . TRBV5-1 CASSSTLGIRGYTF TGCGCCAGCAGCTCGACCCTCGGGATTAGGGGCTACACCTTC
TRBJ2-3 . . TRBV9 CASSVGPLTRIGTDTQYF TGTGCCAGCAGCGTAGGCCCTCTCACTAGAATCGGCACAGATACGCAGTATTTT
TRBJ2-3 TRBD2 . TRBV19 CASSGGLAGGFGDTQYF TGTGCCAGTAGTGGAGGACTAGCGGGAGGGTTTGGAGATACGCAGTATTTT
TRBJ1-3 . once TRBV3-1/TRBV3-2 CASSQGGGSGNTIYF TGTGCCAGCAGCCAAGGAGGGGGGAGTGGAAACACCATATATTTT
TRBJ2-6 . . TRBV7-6 CASSPRWKSGANVLTF TGTGCCAGCAGCCCGAGATGGAAATCTGGGGCCAACGTCCTGACTTTC
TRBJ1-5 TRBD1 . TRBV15 CATKPWDRGPGQPQHF TGTGCCACCAAACCGTGGGACAGGGGGCCTGGACAGCCCCAGCATTTT
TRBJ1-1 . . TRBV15 CATSRDYEGWHTEAFF TGTGCCACCAGCAGAGACTATGAGGGGTGGCACACTGAAGCTTTCTTT
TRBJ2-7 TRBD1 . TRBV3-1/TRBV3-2 CASSQDEQGGTYEQYF TGTGCCAGCAGCCAAGATGAACAGGGGGGTACCTACGAGCAGTACTTC
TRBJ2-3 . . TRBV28 CASTRRRDPDTQYF TGTGCCAGCACCCGGCGGCGGGACCCAGATACGCAGTATTTT
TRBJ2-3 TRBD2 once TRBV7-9 CASSPEGGRNTDTQYF TGTGCCAGCAGCCCGGAGGGCGGGAGGAACACAGATACGCAGTATTTT
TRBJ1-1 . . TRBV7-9 CASSFAPGTNTEAFF TGTGCCAGCAGTTTTGCCCCAGGGACGAACACTGAAGCTTTCTTT
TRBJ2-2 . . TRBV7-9 CASSFITPGELFF TGTGCCAGCAGCTTTATAACACCCGGGGAGCTGTTTTTT